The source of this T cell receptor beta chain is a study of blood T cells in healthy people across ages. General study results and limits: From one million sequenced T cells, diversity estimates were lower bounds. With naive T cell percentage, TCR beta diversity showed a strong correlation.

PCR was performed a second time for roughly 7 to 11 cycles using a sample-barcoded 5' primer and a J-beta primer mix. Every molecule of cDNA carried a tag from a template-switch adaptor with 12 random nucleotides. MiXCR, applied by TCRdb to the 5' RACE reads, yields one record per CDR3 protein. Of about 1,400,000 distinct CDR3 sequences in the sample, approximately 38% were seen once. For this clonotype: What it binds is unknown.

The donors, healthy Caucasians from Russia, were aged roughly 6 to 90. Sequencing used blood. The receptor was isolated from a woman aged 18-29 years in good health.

As DNA, the CDR3 is TGTGCCAGTAGTATGATGGGACAGCTCGCTCAAGAGACCCAGTACTTC. Translated, it gives CASSMMGQLAQETQYF. The rearrangement links TRBV19 to TRBJ2-5, with 7 nucleotides matching TRBD1. The ends lost 3 bases at V and 2 bases at J; junction bases unmatched: 9. The CDR3 sequence is 16 residues long. The V gene's germline CDR1 is LNHDA and CDR2 SQIVND (reference sequence).